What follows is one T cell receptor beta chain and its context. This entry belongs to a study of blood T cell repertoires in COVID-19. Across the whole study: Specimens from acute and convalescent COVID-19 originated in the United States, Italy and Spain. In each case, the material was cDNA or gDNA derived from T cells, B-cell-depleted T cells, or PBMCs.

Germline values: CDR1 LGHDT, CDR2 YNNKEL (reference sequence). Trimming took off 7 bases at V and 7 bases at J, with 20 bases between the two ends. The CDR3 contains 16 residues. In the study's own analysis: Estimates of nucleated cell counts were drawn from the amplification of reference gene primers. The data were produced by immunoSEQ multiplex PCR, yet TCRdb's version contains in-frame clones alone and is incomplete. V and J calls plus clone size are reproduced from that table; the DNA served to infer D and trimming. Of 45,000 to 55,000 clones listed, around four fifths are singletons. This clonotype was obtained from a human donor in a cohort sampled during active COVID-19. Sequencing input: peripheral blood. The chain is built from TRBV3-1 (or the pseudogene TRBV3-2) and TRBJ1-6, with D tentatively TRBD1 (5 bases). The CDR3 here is CASTTDRFGGNSPLHF. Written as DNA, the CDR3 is TGTGCCAGCACCACCGACAGATTTGGTGGGAATTCACCCCTCCACTTT.